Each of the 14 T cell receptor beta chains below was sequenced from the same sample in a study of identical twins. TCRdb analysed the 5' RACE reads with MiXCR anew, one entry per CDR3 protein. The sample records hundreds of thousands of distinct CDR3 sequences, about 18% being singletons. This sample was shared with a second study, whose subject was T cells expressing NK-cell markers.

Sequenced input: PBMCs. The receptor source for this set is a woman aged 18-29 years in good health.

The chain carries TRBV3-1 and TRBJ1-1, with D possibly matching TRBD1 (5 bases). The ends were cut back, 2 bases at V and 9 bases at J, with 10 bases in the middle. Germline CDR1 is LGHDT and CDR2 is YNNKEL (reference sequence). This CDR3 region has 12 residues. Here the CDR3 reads CASSQIRTQAFF. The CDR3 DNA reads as TGTGCCAGCAGCCAAATCCGGACACAAGCTTTCTTT.

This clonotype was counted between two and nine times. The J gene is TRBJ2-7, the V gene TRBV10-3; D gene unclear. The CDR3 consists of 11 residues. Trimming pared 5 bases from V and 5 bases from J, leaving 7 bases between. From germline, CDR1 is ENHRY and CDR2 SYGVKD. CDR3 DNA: TGTGCCATCAGTAGTCCCCACGAGCAGTACTTC. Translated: CAISSPHEQYF.

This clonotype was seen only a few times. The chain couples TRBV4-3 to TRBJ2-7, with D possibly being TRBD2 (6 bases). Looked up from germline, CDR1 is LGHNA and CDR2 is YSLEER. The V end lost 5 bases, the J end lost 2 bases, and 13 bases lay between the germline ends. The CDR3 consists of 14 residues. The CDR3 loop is CASSFWRGAYEQYF. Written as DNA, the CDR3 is TGCGCCAGCAGCTTCTGGCGGGGCGCCTACGAGCAGTACTTC.

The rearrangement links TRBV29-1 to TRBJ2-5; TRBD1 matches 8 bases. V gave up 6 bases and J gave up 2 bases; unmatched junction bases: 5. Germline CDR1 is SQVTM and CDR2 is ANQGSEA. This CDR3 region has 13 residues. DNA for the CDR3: TGCAGCGTCGTTAGGACAGGGCAAGAGACCCAGTACTTC. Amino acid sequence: CSVVRTGQETQYF.

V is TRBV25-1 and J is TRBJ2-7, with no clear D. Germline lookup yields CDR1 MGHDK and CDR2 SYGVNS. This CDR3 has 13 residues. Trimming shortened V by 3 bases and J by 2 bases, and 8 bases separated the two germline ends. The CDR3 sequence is CASSDGVAYEQYF. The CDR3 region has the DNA TGTGCCAGCAGTGATGGAGTAGCCTACGAGCAGTACTTC.

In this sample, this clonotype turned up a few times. The CDR3 spells CASRRGQGASYTQYF. The CDR3 DNA reads TGTGCCAGCAGGCGGGGACAGGGGGCCTCGTATACGCAGTATTTT. This chain joins TRBV6-1 and TRBJ2-3; TRBD1 agrees at 12 bases. Looked up from germline, CDR1 is MNHNS and CDR2 is SASEGT. V lost 6 bases, J lost 7 bases, and 8 bases stayed unmatched. The CDR3 totals 15 residues.

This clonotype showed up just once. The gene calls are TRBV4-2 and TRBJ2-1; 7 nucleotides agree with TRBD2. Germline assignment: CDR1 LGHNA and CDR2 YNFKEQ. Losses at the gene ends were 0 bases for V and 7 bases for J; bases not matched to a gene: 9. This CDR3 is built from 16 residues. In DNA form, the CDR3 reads TGTGCCAGCAGCCAAGATCAGGAGCGGGGCAAGAATGAGCAGTTCTTC. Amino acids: CASSQDQERGKNEQFF.

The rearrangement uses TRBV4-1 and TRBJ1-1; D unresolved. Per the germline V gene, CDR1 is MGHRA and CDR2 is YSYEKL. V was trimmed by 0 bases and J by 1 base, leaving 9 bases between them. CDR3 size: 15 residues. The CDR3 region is CASSQDVRTNTEAFF. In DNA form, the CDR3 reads TGCGCCAGCAGCCAAGATGTACGGACGAACACTGAAGCTTTCTTT.

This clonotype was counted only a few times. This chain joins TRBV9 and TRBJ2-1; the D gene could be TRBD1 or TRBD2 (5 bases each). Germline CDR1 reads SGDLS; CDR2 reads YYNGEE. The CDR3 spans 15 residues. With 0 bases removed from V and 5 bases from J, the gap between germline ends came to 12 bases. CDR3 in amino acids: CASSVDGGMDNEQFF. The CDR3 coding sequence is TGTGCCAGCAGCGTAGATGGGGGAATGGACAATGAGCAGTTCTTC.

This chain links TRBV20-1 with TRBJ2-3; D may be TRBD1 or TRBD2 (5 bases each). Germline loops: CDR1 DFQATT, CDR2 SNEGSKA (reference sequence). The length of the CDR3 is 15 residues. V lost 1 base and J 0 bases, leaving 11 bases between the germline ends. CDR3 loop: CSARGGTQSTDTQYF. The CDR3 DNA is TGCAGTGCTAGAGGGGGGACCCAGAGCACAGATACGCAGTATTTT.

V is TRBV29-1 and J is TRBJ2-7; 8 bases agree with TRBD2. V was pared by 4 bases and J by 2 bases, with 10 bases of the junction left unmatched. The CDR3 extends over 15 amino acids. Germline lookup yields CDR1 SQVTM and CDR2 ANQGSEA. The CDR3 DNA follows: TGCAGCGTTGGGGACGGTGCGGGAGGTCCCTACGAGCAGTACTTC. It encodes CSVGDGAGGPYEQYF.

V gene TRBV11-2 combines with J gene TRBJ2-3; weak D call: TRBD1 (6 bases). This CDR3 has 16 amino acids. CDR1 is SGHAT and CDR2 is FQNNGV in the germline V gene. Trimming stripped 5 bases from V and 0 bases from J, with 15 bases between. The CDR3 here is CASSPSTGPSTDTQYF. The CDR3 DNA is TGTGCCAGCAGCCCGTCGACAGGCCCAAGCACAGATACGCAGTATTTT.

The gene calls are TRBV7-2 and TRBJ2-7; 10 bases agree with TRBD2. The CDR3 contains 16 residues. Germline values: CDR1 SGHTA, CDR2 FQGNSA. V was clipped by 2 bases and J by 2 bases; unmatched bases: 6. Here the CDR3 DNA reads TGTGCCAGCAGCTTAACCCCACTAGCGGGGACCTACGAGCAGTACTTC. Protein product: CASSLTPLAGTYEQYF.

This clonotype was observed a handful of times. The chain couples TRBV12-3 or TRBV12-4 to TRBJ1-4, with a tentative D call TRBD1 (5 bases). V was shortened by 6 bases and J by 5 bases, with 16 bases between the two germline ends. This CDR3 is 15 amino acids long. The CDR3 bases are TGTGCCAGCAGAGACCCGGGACTTAGGAATGAAAAACTGTTTTTT. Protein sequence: CASRDPGLRNEKLFF.